This T cell receptor beta chain was profiled in a study of shared clonotypes between healthy human individuals. Concerning this clone itself: Its cognate antigen is unknown.

Terminally differentiated effector memory CD45RA+ cells were excluded from the naive CD8 cells, which were CD45RO-negative and positively selected for CCR7. Trimming left V 3 bases short and J 5 bases short, with 8 bases between. This CDR3 contains 13 residues. Per the germline V gene, CDR1 is SNHLY and CDR2 is FYNNEI. Some clones are missing from TCRdb's copy, which holds only in-frame ones; the method was immunoSEQ multiplex PCR. This sample has about 750,000 clones, with around 92% found just once. Overall study findings and caveats: Exclusively blood specimens were collected; tissue repertoires likely differ. Owing to a small donor count, the genetic and exposure-history diversity represented was limited. Sorted-subset sequencing was shown by rarefaction to be incomplete despite large depth.

The genes are TRBV2 and TRBJ1-5; no clear D. This receptor was obtained from a man under 40 in good health. Sequences were obtained from naive CD8+ T cells sorted from blood. The CDR3 coding sequence is TGTGCCAGCAGTGAGTTTGGGGATCAGCCCCAGCATTTT. Translated, it gives CASSEFGDQPQHF.